The entry that follows covers one T cell receptor (beta chain) sequence. The CDR3 extends over 15 amino acids. CDR1 and CDR2 (germline): SGHRS, YFSETQ. The sample belongs to a study of monozygotic twins with inflammatory bowel disease. UMIs bearing a 6-nucleotide sample barcode were added through template switching. TCRdb re-called the 5' RACE reads and gives one entry per CDR3 protein, without DNA. This sample's table has over 110,000 distinct CDR3 sequences. Sequenced material: blood. This clonotype was obtained from a human donor with ulcerative colitis or Crohn's disease, or a healthy co-twin of an affected twin (not recorded which). This chain joins TRBV5-1 and TRBJ2-3; the D gene TCRdb calls, TRBD2, cannot be checked with no DNA. CDR3 in amino acids: CASSRLAGGADTQYF.